The next 29 T cell receptor beta chains were all read from a single sample in a study of T-cell reconstitution after alpha-beta-depleted transplantation in children. Unique molecular identifiers were incorporated when the TCRbeta library was constructed. TCRdb re-called the PCR reads with MiXCR, one entry per CDR3 protein. The table records a few hundred thousand distinct CDR3 sequences, 9% to 10% of them present only once. The sequencing here drew on PBMCs from the stem cell graft donor, taken from the stem cell graft. These receptor sequences come from a human donor who donated a stem cell graft to a child with SCID.

The chain has TRBV20-1 and TRBJ2-5; 10 bases are shared with TRBD2. Trimming at V came to 5 bases and at J to 4 bases, leaving 13 bases not matched to a gene. There are 16 residues in the CDR3. Per germline, CDR1 DFQATT and CDR2 SNEGSKA (reference sequence). This CDR3 is CSAQRVGASGGETQYF. The CDR3 DNA sequence: TGCAGTGCTCAGAGGGTTGGGGCTAGCGGGGGAGAGACCCAGTACTTC.

The chain couples TRBV20-1 to TRBJ2-5, with D perhaps matching TRBD1 (6 bases). V lost 2 bases and J lost 5, with 18 bases in between. CDR3 length: 15 amino acids. Germline CDR1 reads DFQATT; CDR2 reads SNEGSKA (reference sequence). In DNA form, the CDR3 reads TGCAGTGCTAGATACCCTTTGGGGGCTGGGGAGACCCAGTACTTC. It is translated as CSARYPLGAGETQYF.

There are many counts of this clonotype. The V call is TRBV18, the J call TRBJ2-4; 10 positions match TRBD2. This CDR3 spans 16 amino acids. With V trimmed by 0 bases and J by 3 bases, 2 bases remained unmatched. CDR1 and CDR2 from the germline V gene are KGHSH and LQKENI. CDR3 protein: CASSPPLAGDKNIQYF. In nucleotides, the CDR3 is TGTGCCAGCTCACCACCCCTAGCGGGGGACAAAAACATTCAGTACTTC. Looking up the rest from reference TRBV18 and TRBJ2-4 gives the full variable domain: NAGVMQNPRHLVRRRGQEARLRCSPMKGHSHVYWYRQLPEEGLKFMVYLQKENIIDESGMPKERFSAEFPKEGPSILRIQQVVRGDSAAYFCASSPPLAGDKNIQYFGAGTRLSVL.

This clonotype was detected ten times or more. The chain couples TRBV20-1 to TRBJ2-3; 9 positions match TRBD2. The ends lost 4 bases at V and 2 bases at J; junction bases unmatched: 7. This CDR3 comprises 15 residues. In germline, CDR1 is DFQATT, CDR2 SNEGSKA (reference sequence). This chain's CDR3 is CSATSASGVTDTQYF. CDR3 bases: TGCAGTGCTACCTCTGCTAGCGGGGTCACAGATACGCAGTATTTT.

The table lists this clonotype with many counts. The chain recombines TRBV29-1 with TRBJ1-3; D gene unclear. Trimming took off 2 bases at V and 7 bases at J, with 6 bases between the two ends. The CDR3 covers 11 residues. Germline V CDR1 and CDR2: SQVTM, ANQGSEA. For the CDR3, the DNA is TGCAGCGTTGAACAGCCGAACACCATATATTTT. This gives the protein CSVEQPNTIYF.

At least ten counts were recorded for this clonotype. This rearrangement joins TRBV5-1 to TRBJ1-2; 9 bases match TRBD1. This CDR3 contains 14 residues. V trimming: 2 bases; J trimming: 7 bases; junction bases outside the gene matches: 6. Germline V gives CDR1 SGHRS, CDR2 YFSETQ. CDR3: CASSLAQGAGGYTF. DNA of the CDR3: TGCGCCAGCAGCTTAGCACAGGGGGCCGGTGGCTACACCTTC.

Only a few counts were recorded for this clonotype. The V call is TRBV5-1, the J call TRBJ1-5; D gene unclear. CDR1 SGHRS and CDR2 YFSETQ come from the germline V gene. V dropped 10 bases and J dropped 3 bases, with 20 bases sitting between them. This CDR3 has 15 residues. CDR3 amino acids: CAGRRRASFNQPQHF. CDR3 sequence (DNA): TGCGCCGGACGACGAAGGGCTTCCTTCAATCAGCCCCAGCATTTT. Based on the CDR3 plus reference TRBV5-1 and TRBJ1-5, the full variable domain is KAGVTQTPRYLIKTRGQQVTLSCSPISGHRSVSWYQQTPGQGLQFLFEYFSETQRNKGNFPGRFSGRQFSNSRSEMNVSTLELGDSALYLCAGRRRASFNQPQHFGDGTRLSIL.

This clonotype is labeled medium-sized. The CDR3 DNA sequence: TGCGCCAGCAGCCCCGGACAGGGAACCTCCTACGAGCAGTACTTC. This translates into CASSPGQGTSYEQYF. The chain combines TRBV5-1 with TRBJ2-7, with TRBD1 matching over 8 bases. V was pared by 4 bases and J by 0 bases, with 6 bases of the junction left unmatched. There are 15 residues in the CDR3. Germline CDR1 SGHRS, CDR2 YFSETQ.

This clonotype appeared many times. The V gene is TRBV28, the J gene TRBJ1-6; the D is unclear. Trimming shortened V by 8 bases and J by 7 bases, and 12 bases separated the two germline ends. This CDR3 contains 13 residues. Germline values: CDR1 MDHEN, CDR2 SYDVKM. The CDR3 sequence: CASWATANSPLHF. The CDR3, as DNA: TGTGCCAGCTGGGCGACTGCGAATTCACCCCTCCACTTT.

This clonotype was detected ten times or more. The chain recombines TRBV20-1 with TRBJ1-5; D is possibly TRBD1 (6 bases). The V gene lost 4 bases and the J gene lost 6 bases, with 10 bases spanning the gap. Per germline, CDR1 DFQATT and CDR2 SNEGSKA (reference sequence). This CDR3 comprises 12 residues. CDR3 protein: CSAIRGAQPQHF. In nucleotides, the CDR3 is TGCAGTGCTATTAGGGGGGCTCAGCCCCAGCATTTT.

This clonotype was seen repeatedly, ten times or more. The rearrangement joins TRBV7-2 to TRBJ2-7, with D perhaps matching TRBD1 or TRBD2 (5 bases each). In germline, CDR1 is SGHTA, CDR2 FQGNSA. V dropped 5 bases and J dropped 3 bases, with 11 bases sitting between them. The CDR3 consists of 13 residues. This CDR3 is CASSRRDGYEQYF. The CDR3 bases are TGTGCCAGCAGCCGCCGGGACGGCTACGAGCAGTACTTC.

Regarding this clonotype: One end of the junction is discordant with germline, which a read error may explain. The chain links TRBV6-5 to TRBJ2-7, with no clear D. CDR1 is MNHEY and CDR2 is SVGAGI in the germline V gene. CDR3 length equals 15 residues. The CDR3 spells CASCYSPHTPYEQYF. The CDR3 region has the DNA TGTGCCAGCTGTTACTCACCACACACGCCTTACGAGCAGTACTTC.

This clonotype was recorded at least ten times. The chain combines TRBV12-3 or TRBV12-4 with TRBJ2-1; 9 nucleotides line up with TRBD2. V lost 5 bases and J lost 8; bases outside the gene matches: 7. CDR3 length: 14 residues. The CDR3 nucleotides are TGTGCCAGCAGTACGGGACTAGCCAGGGATGAGCAGTTCTTC. It encodes CASSTGLARDEQFF.

This clonotype appeared many times. The DNA of the CDR3 is TGTGCCAGCAGTGAATACGGAGAGAACACTGAAGCTTTCTTT. Amino acid sequence: CASSEYGENTEAFF. The chain combines TRBV25-1 with TRBJ1-1; D unclear. CDR3 length: 14 residues. The V gene lost 0 bases and the J gene lost 1 base, with 6 bases spanning the gap. Germline V gives CDR1 MGHDK, CDR2 SYGVNS.

This clonotype was counted between two and nine times. The V call is TRBV20-1, the J call TRBJ1-2; possibly TRBD1 for D (5 bases). The germline V and J ends were trimmed by 1 base and 3 bases, with 21 bases remaining between them. Germline CDR1 DFQATT, CDR2 SNEGSKA (reference sequence). This CDR3 comprises 17 residues. The DNA for the CDR3 is TGCAGTGCTAGAGGAATAAGGACAATATCACCAGACTATGGCTACACCTTC. Amino acid sequence: CSARGIRTISPDYGYTF.

The gene calls are TRBV12-3 or TRBV12-4 and TRBJ2-2; 11 nucleotides align to TRBD2. The CDR3 runs to 16 residues. J lost 3 bases, V lost 5 bases, and 5 bases had no gene match. The CDR3 loop is CASSPSGGSDTGELFF. The CDR3 nucleotides are TGTGCCAGCAGTCCTAGCGGGGGGTCGGACACCGGGGAGCTGTTTTTT.

This clonotype has a count of ten or more. This chain links TRBV7-8 with TRBJ1-2; possibly TRBD1 for D (5 bases). CDR1 and CDR2 from the germline V gene are SGHVS and FQNEAQ. The V end was cut by 3 bases, the J end by 7 bases, with 12 bases between. This CDR3 has 13 residues. DNA of the CDR3: TGTGCCAGCAGCTTCGGGCAGGGTACTGGCTACACCTTC. Protein sequence: CASSFGQGTGYTF.

At least ten counts were recorded for this clonotype. The chain links TRBV15 to TRBJ2-6, with unresolved D. The germline V gene encodes CDR1 LNHNV and CDR2 YYDKDF (reference sequence). The length of the CDR3 is 20 residues. Trimming stripped 0 bases from V and 0 bases from J, with 18 bases between. The CDR3 region has the DNA TGTGCCACCAGCAGAGAATCGGCAGCCATATATAGCTCTGGGGCCAACGTCCTGACTTTC. It is translated as CATSRESAAIYSSGANVLTF. Based on the CDR3 plus reference TRBV15 and TRBJ2-6, the full variable domain is DAMVIQNPRYQVTQFGKPVTLSCSQTLNHNVMYWYQQKSSQAPKLLFHYYDKDFNNEADTPDNFQSRRPNTSFCFLDIRSPGLGDTAMYLCATSRESAAIYSSGANVLTFGAGSRLTVL.

This clonotype was found many times. CDR3 sequence reads: CASSIGTSPSGAFF. The CDR3, as DNA: TGCGCCAGCAGCATCGGGACATCCCCGTCGGGAGCTTTCTTT. V usage is TRBV5-1 and J usage is TRBJ1-1, with D maybe TRBD1 (6 bases). In germline, CDR1 is SGHRS, CDR2 YFSETQ. The ends were cut back, 4 bases at V and 10 bases at J, with 20 bases in the middle. The CDR3 has 14 residues.

This clonotype was counted ten times or more. The V gene is TRBV20-1, the J gene TRBJ2-2, with a tentative D call TRBD1 (6 bases). This CDR3 is 14 amino acids long. CDR1 and CDR2 from the germline V gene are DFQATT and SNEGSKA (reference sequence). Deletions cut 1 base from V and 6 bases from J, with 12 bases between. The CDR3 sequence: CSARAQGSAGELFF. The CDR3 DNA is TGCAGTGCTAGAGCCCAGGGGAGTGCCGGGGAGCTGTTTTTT.

This clonotype was seen many times. In DNA, the CDR3 is TGTGCCAGCAGCCCTCGATGGGACACTGAAGCTTTCTTT. Residues: CASSPRWDTEAFF. The genes are TRBV2 and TRBJ1-1; D remains unclear. The V end was cut by 6 bases, the J end by 3 bases, with 11 bases between. The CDR3 runs 13 residues. From germline, CDR1 is SNHLY and CDR2 FYNNEI.

This clonotype appeared many times. This chain links TRBV29-1 with TRBJ2-1; D gene ambiguous. V was trimmed by 3 bases and J by 8 bases, leaving 11 bases between them. This CDR3 is built from 12 residues. Per germline, CDR1 SQVTM and CDR2 ANQGSEA. The CDR3 DNA sequence: TGCAGCGTTGAGCCATTCGGCGATGAGCAGTTCTTC. Its translation: CSVEPFGDEQFF.

This clonotype has at least ten counts. The chain recombines TRBV25-1 with TRBJ2-7; D is possibly TRBD2 (6 bases). The V gene lost 1 base and the J gene lost 6 bases, with 19 bases spanning the gap. Germline V gives CDR1 MGHDK, CDR2 SYGVNS. This CDR3 has 16 residues. CDR3 DNA: TGTGCCAGCAGTGAATCGATCCCTGGCGGGGTAGTCGAGCAGTACTTC. It yields the protein CASSESIPGGVVEQYF.

This clonotype was seen a handful of times. At one end the junction does not follow the germline gene, possibly because of a read error. The chain employs TRBV20-1 and TRBJ2-1; a possible D gene is TRBD2 (6 bases). Germline V gives CDR1 DFQATT, CDR2 SNEGSKA (reference sequence). The CDR3 has 17 amino acids. CDR3 in DNA: TGCTGTGCTAGAGATGGAGGGATTACTTTGGACTACAATGAGCAGTTCTTC. Its translation: CCARDGGITLDYNEQFF.

Ten or more counts support this clonotype. The chain has TRBV2 and TRBJ2-2; maybe TRBD2 (6 bases). Germline loops: CDR1 SNHLY, CDR2 FYNNEI. The V end was cut by 7 bases, the J end by 3 bases, with 12 bases between. The CDR3 has 14 amino acids. This CDR3 is CASNGGLHTGELFF. The DNA of the CDR3 is TGTGCCAGCAACGGGGGACTCCACACCGGGGAGCTGTTTTTT. Combining the CDR3 with reference TRBV2 and TRBJ2-2 gives the whole variable domain EPEVTQTPSHQVTQMGQEVILRCVPISNHLYFYWYRQILGQKVEFLVSFYNNEISEKSEIFDDQFSVERPDGSNFTLKIRSTKLEDSAMYFCASNGGLHTGELFFGEGSRLTVL.

V is TRBV21-1 and J is TRBJ2-1; TRBD1 reflects the table's D call only, with no check against the DNA. TRBV21-1 is a known pseudogene. The CDR3 contains 17 residues. CDR3 amino acids: CASSSGGGLRTYNEQFF. CDR3 coding DNA: TGTGCCAGCAGCTCTGGGGGGGGGTTGAGAACCTACAATGAGCAGTTCTTC.

This clonotype was found many times. This chain joins TRBV6-5 and TRBJ1-2; 8 nucleotides line up with TRBD1. The CDR3 sequence is 14 residues long. After removal of 0 bases from V and 8 bases from J, the junction contained 5 bases not matched to a gene. The germline V gene has CDR1 MNHEY and CDR2 SVGAGI. This CDR3 reads CASSYSLTGEGYTF. The CDR3 DNA reads TGTGCCAGCAGTTACTCGTTGACAGGGGAGGGCTACACCTTC.

This clonotype was detected only once. A much larger clone lies a single base off, so this may be a read error. The chain has TRBV12-3 or TRBV12-4 and TRBJ2-5; TRBD1 matches at 7 bases. This CDR3 contains 14 residues. The CDR3 loop is CASSRQTGLETQCF. The CDR3 DNA reads as TGTGCCAGCAGCCGCCAGACAGGGTTAGAGACCCAGTGCTTC.

This clonotype has just a few counts. This rearrangement joins TRBV5-1 to TRBJ1-5, with TRBD1 identical over 7 bases. The CDR3 runs to 13 residues. The V and J ends lost 4 bases and 8 bases, in that order; junction bases with no gene match: 6. Per germline, CDR1 SGHRS and CDR2 YFSETQ. The CDR3 is CASSRTGAEPQHF. CDR3 sequence (DNA): TGCGCCAGCAGCCGGACAGGTGCCGAGCCCCAGCATTTT. Supplemented by reference TRBV5-1 and TRBJ1-5, the full variable domain reads KAGVTQTPRYLIKTRGQQVTLSCSPISGHRSVSWYQQTPGQGLQFLFEYFSETQRNKGNFPGRFSGRQFSNSRSEMNVSTLELGDSALYLCASSRTGAEPQHFGDGTRLSIL.